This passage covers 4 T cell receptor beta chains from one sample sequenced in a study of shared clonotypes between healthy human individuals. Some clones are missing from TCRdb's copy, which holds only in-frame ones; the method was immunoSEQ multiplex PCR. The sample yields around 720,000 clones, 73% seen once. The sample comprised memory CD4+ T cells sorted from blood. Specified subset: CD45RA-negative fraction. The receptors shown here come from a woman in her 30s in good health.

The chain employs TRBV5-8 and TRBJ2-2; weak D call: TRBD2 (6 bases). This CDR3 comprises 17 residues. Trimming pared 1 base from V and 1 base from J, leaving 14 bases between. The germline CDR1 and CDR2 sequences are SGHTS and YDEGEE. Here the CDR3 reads CASSLWAGTLNTGELFF. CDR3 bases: TGTGCCAGCAGCTTGTGGGCCGGGACTTTGAACACCGGGGAGCTGTTTTTT.

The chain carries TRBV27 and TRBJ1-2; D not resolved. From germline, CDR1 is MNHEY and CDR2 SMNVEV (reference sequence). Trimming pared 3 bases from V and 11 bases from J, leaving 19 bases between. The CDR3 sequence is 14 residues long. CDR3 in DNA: TGTGCCAGCAGTTTCGTGGACGGTCGGAGCCCGTACACCTTC. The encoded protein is CASSFVDGRSPYTF.

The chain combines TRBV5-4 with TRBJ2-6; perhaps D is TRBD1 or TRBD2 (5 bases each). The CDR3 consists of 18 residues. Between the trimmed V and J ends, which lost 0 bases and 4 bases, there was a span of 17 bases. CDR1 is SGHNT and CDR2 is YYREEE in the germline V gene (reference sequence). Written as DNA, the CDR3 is TGTGCCAGCAGCTTGGCCAACAGAGGGGCAGCGGGGGCCAACGTCCTGACTTTC. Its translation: CASSLANRGAAGANVLTF. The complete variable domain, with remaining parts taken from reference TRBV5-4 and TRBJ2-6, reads ETGVTQSPTHLIKTRGQQVTLRCSSQSGHNTVSWYQQALGQGPQFIFQYYREEENGRGNFPPRFSGLQFPNYSSELNVNALELDDSALYLCASSLANRGAAGANVLTFGAGSRLTVL.

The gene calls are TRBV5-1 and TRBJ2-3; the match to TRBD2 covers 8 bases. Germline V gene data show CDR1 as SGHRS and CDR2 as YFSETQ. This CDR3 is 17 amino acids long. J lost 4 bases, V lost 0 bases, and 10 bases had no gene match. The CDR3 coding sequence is TGCGCCAGCAGCTTGGGAGTTTCCCCGGGGGGGTCAGATACGCAGTATTTT. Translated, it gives CASSLGVSPGGSDTQYF.